This T cell receptor beta chain emerged from a study of graft-versus-host responses after intestinal transplantation. Sequenced by immunoSEQ multiplex PCR; TCRdb stores in-frame clones only, minus some. The sample contains nearly 25,000 clones, around 40% of which appear only once. This CDR3 contains 13 residues. V was clipped by 8 bases and J by 8 bases, with 18 bases between them. From germline, CDR1 is MNHEY and CDR2 SVGAGI. Sorted cells were CFSE-low CD3+CD4+ or CD3+CD8+ proliferating responders. Findings and limits, study-wide: Recipient marrow contained GvH clones, some of which appeared first in ileum or blood.

Sequencing was performed on alloreactive CD4+ T cells from a mixed lymphocyte reaction culture, taken before intestinal transplant. Specified subset: CFSE-low proliferating T cells sorted from approximately 6-day pre-transplant mixed lymphocyte reaction (GvH or HvG direction). This TCR was recovered from a human patient who received an intestinal transplant. V gene TRBV6-5 combines with J gene TRBJ1-2; tentative D call: TRBD1 (6 bases). The CDR3 nucleotides are TGTGCCAGCCTCTCGAGGGGGATCGAGGGCTACACCTTC. Translated, it gives CASLSRGIEGYTF.